This is a list of T cell receptor beta chains from one sample in a study of blood T cell repertoires in COVID-19. Generated by immunoSEQ multiplex PCR, the TCRdb table keeps only in-frame clones and is missing some. This sample has approximately 150,000 clones, with approximately 80% found just once. Input material: peripheral blood. These receptors came from a man in his 70s who had recovered from COVID-19. Each CDR3 is given with its conserved first and last residue. The order of the fields is clone size, J gene, V gene, D gene, CDR3 DNA, CDR3 protein. D genes are given only for firm matches. Size is stated for part of the rows, as once, few or many counts, or as a class when the clone is expanded.

size: -; J: TRBJ1-3; V: TRBV5-4; D: -; DNA: TGTGCCAGCAGCTTGGCGGGGGGAATCTCTGGAAACACCATATATTTT; CDR3: CASSLAGGISGNTIYF
size: -; J: TRBJ2-2; V: TRBV15; D: TRBD1; DNA: TGTGCCACCAGCCCAGGGGGAGCGAACACCGGGGAGCTGTTTTTT; CDR3: CATSPGGANTGELFF
size: -; J: TRBJ2-1; V: TRBV19; D: TRBD2; DNA: TGTGCCAGTAGTATAACGGGCGTGCCTAGCGGGAAAGAGAATGAGCAGTTCTTC; CDR3: CASSITGVPSGKENEQFF
size: few; J: TRBJ1-1; V: TRBV4-1; D: TRBD1; DNA: TGCGCCAGCAGCCAAGATCGGGGGGTCACAGGGGGCTCAGTTGACACTGAAGCTTTCTTT; CDR3: CASSQDRGVTGGSVDTEAFF
size: -; J: TRBJ2-2; V: TRBV9; D: -; DNA: TGTGCCAGCAGCGTAAGACAGCTGGCGAACACCGGGGAGCTGTTTTTT; CDR3: CASSVRQLANTGELFF
size: -; J: TRBJ2-7; V: TRBV6-6; D: TRBD2; DNA: TGTGCCAGCAGCCGGACTAGCGGGAGTTACGAGCAGTACTTC; CDR3: CASSRTSGSYEQYF
size: -; J: TRBJ2-1; V: TRBV5-8; D: TRBD2; DNA: TGTGCCAGCAGCCTGACTAGCGGGAGCTCCTCCTACAATGAGCAGTTCTTC; CDR3: CASSLTSGSSSYNEQFF
size: -; J: TRBJ2-1; V: TRBV11-2; D: -; DNA: TGTGCCAGCAGCGATAACTTGGTTCGAGAGCAGTTCTTC; CDR3: CASSDNLVREQFF
size: -; J: TRBJ2-1; V: TRBV12-5; D: -; DNA: TGTGCTAGTGGCCCCGGTAACAATGAGCAGTTCTTC; CDR3: CASGPGNNEQFF
size: -; J: TRBJ1-5; V: TRBV28; D: -; DNA: TGTGCCAGCGGCGAGGCGTCAGGGGCGGTCGGTCAGCCCCAGCATTTT; CDR3: CASGEASGAVGQPQHF
size: -; J: TRBJ1-1; V: TRBV19; D: -; DNA: TGTGCCAGTAGTATCCGCAGGGCCCTTCAAACTTTCCGGAACACTGAAGCTTTCTTT; CDR3: CASSIRRALQTFRNTEAFF
size: -; J: TRBJ2-7; V: TRBV29-1; D: TRBD2; DNA: TGCAGCGTTGAACCCCTAGCGGGTGGTACCTACGAGCAGTACTTC; CDR3: CSVEPLAGGTYEQYF
size: -; J: TRBJ2-7; V: TRBV10-3; D: TRBD2; DNA: TGTGCCATCAGTGATCCCGGGACTAGCGGTTCCTACGAGCAGTACTTC; CDR3: CAISDPGTSGSYEQYF
size: once; J: TRBJ1-5; V: TRBV9; D: TRBD1; DNA: TGTGCCAGCAGCCCAGGACAGGGAATCAATCAGCCCCAGCATTTT; CDR3: CASSPGQGINQPQHF
size: -; J: TRBJ2-7; V: TRBV6-6; D: -; DNA: TGTGCCAGCAGTTACCGGGGGTACGAGCAGTACTTC; CDR3: CASSYRGYEQYF